The 27 T cell receptor beta chains presented below share a single source sample, sequenced in a study of blood T cells in healthy people across ages. The use of a sample-barcoded 5' primer and a J-beta primer mix characterized a second PCR of 7 to 11 cycles. TCRdb called the 5' RACE reads again in MiXCR, with one record for every CDR3 protein. This sample has about 1.6 million distinct CDR3 sequences, with almost 35% found just once. Sequenced: blood. The receptors originated from a woman in her twenties or thirties in good health.

This clonotype was observed a handful of times. The chain uses TRBV28 and TRBJ2-4; D not certain. Trimming cost V 6 bases and J 0 bases, with 9 bases left between them. Germline CDR1 and CDR2: MDHEN and SYDVKM. The CDR3 contains 14 residues. CDR3 DNA: TGTGCCAGCAGCCTTTGGGCAGCCAAAAACATTCAGTACTTC. Translation: CASSLWAAKNIQYF.

The genes are TRBV10-2 and TRBJ1-1, with D perhaps TRBD1 (6 bases). Germline assignment: CDR1 WSHSY and CDR2 SAAADI. V dropped 6 bases and J dropped 4 bases, with 15 bases sitting between them. The CDR3 covers 14 residues. CDR3 residues: CASRVRDISTEAFF. The CDR3 coding sequence is TGCGCCAGCAGGGTCCGGGACATTTCCACTGAAGCTTTCTTT.

There are a few counts of this clonotype. The rearrangement uses TRBV5-1 and TRBJ2-1; TRBD2 agrees at 9 bases. CDR1 is SGHRS, CDR2 YFSETQ, per germline. This CDR3 is built from 16 residues. The junction had 8 bases not matched to a gene; V was cut back by 0 bases and J by 7 bases. The CDR3 loop is CASSLVMTSGGNEQFF. CDR3 coding DNA: TGCGCCAGCAGCTTGGTTATGACTAGCGGAGGGAATGAGCAGTTCTTC. The full variable domain, its missing parts supplied by reference TRBV5-1 and TRBJ2-1, is KAGVTQTPRYLIKTRGQQVTLSCSPISGHRSVSWYQQTPGQGLQFLFEYFSETQRNKGNFPGRFSGRQFSNSRSEMNVSTLELGDSALYLCASSLVMTSGGNEQFFGPGTRLTVL.

This clonotype was counted many times. This chain uses TRBV29-1 with TRBJ2-1; 9 bases agree with TRBD2. V was pared by 8 bases and J by 2 bases, with 7 bases of the junction left unmatched. This CDR3 has 14 residues. CDR1 is SQVTM and CDR2 is ANQGSEA in the germline V gene. CDR3 DNA: TGCAGCACTAGCGCGGGGGGGGCCTACAATGAGCAGTTCTTC. The encoded protein is CSTSAGGAYNEQFF.

The rearrangement joins TRBV4-1 to TRBJ2-7; the match to TRBD2 covers 11 bases. The junction had 20 bases not matched to a gene; V was cut back by 1 base and J by 12 bases. CDR1 is MGHRA and CDR2 is YSYEKL in the germline V gene. The CDR3 runs to 18 residues. CDR3 in DNA: TGCGCCAGCAGCCAAGTCCCTAGCGGGGGGTTAGGACAGGAGACCCGGTACTTC. The encoded protein is CASSQVPSGGLGQETRYF.

This clonotype has more than one count but fewer than ten. This sequence joins TRBV30 and TRBJ1-2; the D is unclear. The CDR3 length is 14 residues. In germline, CDR1 is GTSNPN, CDR2 SVGIG (reference sequence). Deletions cut 3 bases from V and 8 bases from J, with 19 bases between. This chain's CDR3 is CAWRRGPPPRGYTF. The CDR3 DNA follows: TGTGCCTGGAGGCGTGGGCCCCCCCCAAGGGGCTACACCTTC.

This clonotype has a single count. A clone one base away is much larger, so this may be a read error. The chain links TRBV10-3 to TRBJ2-7; 7 bases agree with TRBD1. The J call is doubtful: the DNA matches TRBJ2-5 better. Per germline, CDR1 ENHRY and CDR2 SYGVKD. CDR3 length: 13 residues. In DNA, the CDR3 is TGTGCCATCGGCCCGGGACAGAGGGAGACCCAGTACTTC. Protein sequence: CAIGPGQRETQYF.

This clonotype has a count of ten or more. The rearrangement links TRBV12-3 or TRBV12-4 to TRBJ1-5; tentative D call: TRBD1 (6 bases). V shed 6 bases and J shed 7 bases, with 19 bases lying between them. CDR3 length equals 15 residues. In nucleotides, the CDR3 is TGTGCCAGCAGACCCACGGGGGCAGGGGCACAGCCCCAGCATTTT. Its protein product is CASRPTGAGAQPQHF.

This clonotype was counted between two and nine times. The rearrangement joins TRBV4-1 to TRBJ2-3; 8 bases are a match to TRBD2. With 0 bases clipped from V and 6 bases from J, the junction kept 11 bases outside the gene matches. This CDR3 is built from 17 residues. CDR1 is MGHRA and CDR2 is YSYEKL in the germline V gene. Here the CDR3 reads CASSQEGLSGRVDTQYF. CDR3 DNA: TGCGCCAGCAGCCAAGAGGGGCTCAGCGGGAGAGTGGATACGCAGTATTTT.

V and J are TRBV6-1 and TRBJ2-7; the D gene is possibly TRBD1 (5 bases). The length of the CDR3 is 16 residues. V lost 5 bases to trimming and J lost 4 bases, with 21 bases between them. Germline loops: CDR1 MNHNS, CDR2 SASEGT. CDR3 residues: CASSRNIRTISYEQYF. The CDR3, as DNA: TGTGCCAGCAGTCGTAACATCCGGACAATCTCTTACGAGCAGTACTTC.

In this sample, this clonotype turned up a few times. The chain links TRBV20-1 to TRBJ2-1; TRBD2 matches at 7 bases. Germline V gene data show CDR1 as DFQATT and CDR2 as SNEGSKA (reference sequence). The CDR3 loop spans 15 amino acids. Trimming cost V 6 bases and J 3 bases; bases outside gene matches: 11. The CDR3 is CSASTPSGDYNEQFF. The CDR3 bases are TGCAGTGCCAGTACCCCTAGCGGAGACTACAATGAGCAGTTCTTC.

The chain carries TRBV7-9 and TRBJ2-1, with 9 positions matching TRBD2. Looked up from germline, CDR1 is SEHNR and CDR2 is FQNEAQ (reference sequence). CDR3 length: 16 amino acids. J lost 6 bases, V lost 2 bases, and 8 bases had no gene match. The CDR3 sequence is CASSLSGSGSFNEQFF. The CDR3 nucleotides read TGTGCCAGCAGCTTAAGCGGTAGCGGGAGTTTCAATGAGCAGTTCTTC.

The rearrangement links TRBV2 to TRBJ2-1; D possibly corresponds to TRBD1 (5 bases). Germline CDR1 is SNHLY and CDR2 is FYNNEI. The CDR3 loop spans 12 amino acids. Trimming removed 7 bases at V and 8 bases at J, with 12 bases between. The CDR3 is CASTQLRDEQFF. In nucleotides, the CDR3 is TGTGCCAGCACCCAGCTCAGGGATGAGCAGTTCTTC.

This clonotype was seen only a few times. This may be a read error: a much more frequent sequence differs by one nucleotide. CDR3 protein: CASSQDPAGGRGEQFF. DNA of the CDR3: TGTGCCAGCAGCCAAGATCCGGCGGGAGGAAGAGGTGAGCAGTTCTTC. The rearrangement links TRBV14 to TRBJ2-1; 8 bases are a match to TRBD2. Germline V lookup: CDR1 SGHDN, CDR2 FVKESK. CDR3 size: 16 residues. J gave up 9 bases and V 0 bases, and 10 bases lay outside the gene matches.

This chain connects TRBV28 to TRBJ2-7; 7 nucleotides agree with TRBD2. With 3 bases clipped from V and 5 bases from J, the junction kept 13 bases outside the gene matches. Germline assignment: CDR1 MDHEN and CDR2 SYDVKM. This CDR3 has 16 amino acids. Here the CDR3 DNA reads TGTGCCAGCAGTTTCGACACTTGGGGGGAGGGGAACGAGCAGTACTTC. Its protein is CASSFDTWGEGNEQYF.

The chain carries TRBV18 and TRBJ2-5, with D unresolved. The end of the DNA fits TRBJ2-7 better, so the J call may be wrong. The CDR3 loop spans 13 amino acids. Germline assignment: CDR1 KGHSH and CDR2 LQKENI. The CDR3 sequence is CASSYSTPYEQYF. Here the CDR3 DNA reads TGTGCCAGCTCATACTCCACACCCTACGAGCAGTACTTC.

This chain joins TRBV4-1 and TRBJ2-6; D is tentatively TRBD1 or TRBD2 (5 bases each). Per germline, CDR1 MGHRA and CDR2 YSYEKL. The CDR3 covers 17 residues. V shed 1 base and J shed 3 bases, with 13 bases lying between them. CDR3 region: CASSQGGWDVGANVLTF. The CDR3 DNA is TGCGCCAGCAGCCAAGGCGGATGGGACGTTGGGGCCAACGTCCTGACTTTC.

CDR3 residues: CASSDHNQGYSNQPQHF. The CDR3 DNA reads TGTGCCAGCAGTGACCATAACCAGGGATATAGCAATCAGCCCCAGCATTTT. The genes are TRBV6-4 and TRBJ1-5, with a tentative D call TRBD1 (5 bases). The CDR3 has 17 amino acids. Trimming stripped 2 bases from V and 0 bases from J, with 14 bases between. Germline V gene sequence: CDR1 MRHNA, CDR2 SNTAGT.

The rearrangement joins TRBV7-2 to TRBJ2-3; 9 bases fit TRBD1. The V gene's germline CDR1 is SGHTA and CDR2 FQGNSA. Trimming took 3 bases from V and 14 from J; bases not matched to a gene: 9. The CDR3 contains 13 residues. The DNA for the CDR3 is TGTGCCAGCAGCTTGAGCGGTGGGACAGGGCTGTATTTT. Translation: CASSLSGGTGLYF.

This rearrangement joins TRBV2 to TRBJ2-7, with 10 bases fitting TRBD1. This CDR3 has 15 amino acids. Germline CDR1 is SNHLY and CDR2 is FYNNEI. V lost 4 bases to trimming and J lost 5 bases; unmatched junction nucleotides: 8. In DNA form, the CDR3 reads TGTGCCAGCAGTGTAGACAGGGGGCGGGTACACGAGCAGTACTTC. It is translated as CASSVDRGRVHEQYF.

This clonotype was picked up one time. At one end, the junction sequence differs from germline, possibly due to a read error. The CDR3 loop is CTSSQVRIAGRDEQYF. The CDR3 coding sequence is TGTACCAGCAGCCAAGTCCGGATAGCGGGGAGAGACGAGCAGTACTTC. The rearrangement links TRBV3-1 to TRBJ2-7; 8 bases fit TRBD2. The CDR3 length is 16 residues. The germline gives CDR1 LGHDT, CDR2 YNNKEL (reference sequence).

A few counts support this clonotype. The CDR3 sequence: CSARAGIGAKNIQYF. The CDR3 DNA reads TGCAGTGCTAGGGCTGGGATAGGAGCCAAAAACATTCAGTACTTC. The V gene is TRBV20-1, the J gene TRBJ2-4; D unresolved. Germline CDR1 and CDR2: DFQATT and SNEGSKA (reference sequence). This CDR3 is built from 15 residues. V lost 3 bases and J lost 0, with 12 bases in between.

V usage is TRBV2 and J usage is TRBJ2-7; 8 bases are a match to TRBD2. Germline values: CDR1 SNHLY, CDR2 FYNNEI. This CDR3 has 15 residues. V was clipped by 4 bases and J by 3 bases; unmatched bases: 8. In nucleotides, the CDR3 is TGTGCCAGCAGTGGGACGGGGGGGAAAGACTACGAGCAGTACTTC. Protein product: CASSGTGGKDYEQYF.

J is TRBJ1-5 and V is TRBV7-2; D not certain. Germline CDR1 and CDR2: SGHTA and FQGNSA. The CDR3 consists of 14 residues. Trimming left V 3 bases short and J 3 bases short, with 9 bases between. CDR3 sequence reads: CASSFYGYNQPQHF. The CDR3 DNA follows: TGTGCCAGCAGCTTTTACGGCTACAATCAGCCCCAGCATTTT.

The V gene is TRBV4-1, the J gene TRBJ1-5; no reliable D call. Trimming stripped 1 base from V and 5 bases from J, with 9 bases between. CDR3 size: 14 residues. Germline CDR1 and CDR2: MGHRA and YSYEKL. This CDR3 reads CASSQVLVDQPQHF. The CDR3 nucleotides are TGCGCCAGCAGCCAAGTTTTGGTCGATCAGCCCCAGCATTTT.

A few counts support this clonotype. The chain couples TRBV9 to TRBJ2-5; 8 bases line up with TRBD1. Germline V gene sequence: CDR1 SGDLS, CDR2 YYNGEE. CDR3 length: 15 residues. The V and J ends lost 3 bases and 5 bases, in that order; junction bases with no gene match: 9. CDR3 sequence: CASSARSDRAETQYF. The CDR3 DNA reads as TGTGCCAGCAGCGCCCGGTCGGACAGGGCGGAGACCCAGTACTTC. Complete variable domain (other parts from reference TRBV9 and TRBJ2-5): DSGVTQTPKHLITATGQRVTLRCSPRSGDLSVYWYQQSLDQGLQFLIQYYNGEERAKGNILERFSAQQFPDLHSELNLSSLELGDSALYFCASSARSDRAETQYFGPGTRLLVL.

The V call is TRBV5-1, the J call TRBJ2-7; TRBD1 agrees at 7 bases. After removal of 3 bases from V and 5 bases from J, the junction contained 20 bases not matched to a gene. The CDR3 runs 18 residues. In germline, CDR1 is SGHRS, CDR2 YFSETQ. CDR3 in amino acids: CASSYRDSTARLAHEQYF. In DNA form, the CDR3 reads TGCGCCAGCAGCTACCGGGACAGTACTGCGAGACTGGCCCACGAGCAGTACTTC.